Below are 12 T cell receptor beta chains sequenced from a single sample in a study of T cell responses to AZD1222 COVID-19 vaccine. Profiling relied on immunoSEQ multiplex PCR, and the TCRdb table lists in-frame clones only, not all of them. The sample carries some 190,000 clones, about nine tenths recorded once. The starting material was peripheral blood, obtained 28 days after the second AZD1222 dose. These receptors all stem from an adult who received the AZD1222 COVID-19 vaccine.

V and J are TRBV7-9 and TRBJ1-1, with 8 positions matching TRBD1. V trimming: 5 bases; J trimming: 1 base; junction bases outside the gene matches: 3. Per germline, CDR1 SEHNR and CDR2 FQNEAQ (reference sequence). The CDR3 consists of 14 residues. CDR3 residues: CASSPGQANTEAFF. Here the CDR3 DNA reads TGTGCCAGCAGCCCGGGACAGGCGAACACTGAAGCTTTCTTT.

The CDR3: CASSPRASPLHF. Here the CDR3 DNA reads TGTGCCAGCAGCCCTCGGGCTTCACCCCTCCACTTT. This rearrangement joins TRBV7-2 to TRBJ1-6; D unclear. The CDR3 spans 12 residues. Trimming stripped 5 bases from V and 9 bases from J, with 8 bases between. Germline V gene lookup returns CDR1 SGHTA and CDR2 FQGNSA.

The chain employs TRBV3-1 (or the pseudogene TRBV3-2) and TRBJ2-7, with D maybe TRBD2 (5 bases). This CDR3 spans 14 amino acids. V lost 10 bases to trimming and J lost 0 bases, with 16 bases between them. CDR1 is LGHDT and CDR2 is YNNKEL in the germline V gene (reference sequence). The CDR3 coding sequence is TGTGCCACCTCAAGGACTCTGAGCTCCTACGAGCAGTACTTC. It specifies CATSRTLSSYEQYF.

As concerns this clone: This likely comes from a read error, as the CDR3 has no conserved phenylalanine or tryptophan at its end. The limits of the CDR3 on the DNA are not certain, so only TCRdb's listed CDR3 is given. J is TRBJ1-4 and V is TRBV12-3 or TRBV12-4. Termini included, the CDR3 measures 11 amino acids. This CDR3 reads CASSLENRDVG.

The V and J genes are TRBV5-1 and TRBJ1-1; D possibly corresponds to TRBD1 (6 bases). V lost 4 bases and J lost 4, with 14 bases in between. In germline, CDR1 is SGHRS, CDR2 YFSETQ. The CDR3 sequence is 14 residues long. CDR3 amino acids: CASSHTGPGTEAFF. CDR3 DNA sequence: TGCGCCAGCAGCCATACAGGGCCAGGCACTGAAGCTTTCTTT.

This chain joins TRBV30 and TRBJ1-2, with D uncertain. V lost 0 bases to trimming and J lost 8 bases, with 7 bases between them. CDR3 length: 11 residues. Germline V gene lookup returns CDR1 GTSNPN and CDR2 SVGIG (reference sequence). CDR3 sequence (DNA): TGTGCCTGGAGTGTGGCGTACGGCTACACCTTC. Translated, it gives CAWSVAYGYTF.

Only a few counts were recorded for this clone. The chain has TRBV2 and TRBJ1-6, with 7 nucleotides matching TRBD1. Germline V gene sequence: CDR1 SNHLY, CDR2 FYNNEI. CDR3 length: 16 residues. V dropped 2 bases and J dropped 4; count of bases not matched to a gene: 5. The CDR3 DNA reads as TGTGCCAGCAGTGAAACCCTACAGGGGTATAATTCACCCCTCCACTTT. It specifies CASSETLQGYNSPLHF.

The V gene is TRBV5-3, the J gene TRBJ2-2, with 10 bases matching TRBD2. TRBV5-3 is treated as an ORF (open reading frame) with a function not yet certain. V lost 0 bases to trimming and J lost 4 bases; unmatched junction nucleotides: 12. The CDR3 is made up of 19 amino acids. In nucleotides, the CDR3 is TGTGCCAGAAGCTTGGGCCTTGCTAGCGGGAGAAAGGTCACCGGGGAGCTGTTTTTT. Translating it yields CARSLGLASGRKVTGELFF.

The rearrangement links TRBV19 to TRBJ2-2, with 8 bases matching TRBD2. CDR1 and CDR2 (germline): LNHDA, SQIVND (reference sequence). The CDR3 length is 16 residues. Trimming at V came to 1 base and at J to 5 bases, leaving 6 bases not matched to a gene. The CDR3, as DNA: TGTGCCAGTAGTATAGGGCTAGCGGGCGCGACCGGGGAGCTGTTTTTT. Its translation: CASSIGLAGATGELFF.

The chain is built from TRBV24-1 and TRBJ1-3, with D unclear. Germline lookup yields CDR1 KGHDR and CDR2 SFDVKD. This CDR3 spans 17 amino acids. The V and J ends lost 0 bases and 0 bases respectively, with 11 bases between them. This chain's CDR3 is CATSDLNGPSSGNTIYF. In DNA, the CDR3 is TGTGCCACCAGTGATTTGAACGGTCCGAGCTCTGGAAACACCATATATTTT.

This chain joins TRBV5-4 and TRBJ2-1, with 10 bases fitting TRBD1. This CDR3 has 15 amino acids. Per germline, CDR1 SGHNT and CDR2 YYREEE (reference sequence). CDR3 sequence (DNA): TGTGCTGAGGGTGCCGGGGACAGGGGCTACAATGAGCAGTTCTTC. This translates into CAEGAGDRGYNEQFF.

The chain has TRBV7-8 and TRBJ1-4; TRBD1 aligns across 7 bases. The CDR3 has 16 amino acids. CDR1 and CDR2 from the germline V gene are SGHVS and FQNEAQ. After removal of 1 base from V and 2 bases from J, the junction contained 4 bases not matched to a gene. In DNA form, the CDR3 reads TGTGCCAGCAGCTTAGGCTTAGGGGGCACTAATGAAAAACTGTTTTTT. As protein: CASSLGLGGTNEKLFF.